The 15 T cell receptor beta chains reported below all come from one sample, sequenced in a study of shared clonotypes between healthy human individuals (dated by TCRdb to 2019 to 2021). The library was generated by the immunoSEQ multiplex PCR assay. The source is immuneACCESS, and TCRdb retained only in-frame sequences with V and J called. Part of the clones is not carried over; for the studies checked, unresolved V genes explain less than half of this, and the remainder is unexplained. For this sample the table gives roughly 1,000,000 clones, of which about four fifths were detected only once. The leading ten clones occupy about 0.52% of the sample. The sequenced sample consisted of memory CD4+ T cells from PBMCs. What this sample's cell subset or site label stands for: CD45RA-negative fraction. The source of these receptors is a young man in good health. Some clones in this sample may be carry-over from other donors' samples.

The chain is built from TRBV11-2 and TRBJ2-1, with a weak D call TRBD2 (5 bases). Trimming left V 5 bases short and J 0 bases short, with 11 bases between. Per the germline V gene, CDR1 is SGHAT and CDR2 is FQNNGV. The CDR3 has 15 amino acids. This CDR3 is CASSASRGSYNEQFF. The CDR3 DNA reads TGTGCCAGCAGCGCTAGTCGGGGCTCCTACAATGAGCAGTTCTTC.

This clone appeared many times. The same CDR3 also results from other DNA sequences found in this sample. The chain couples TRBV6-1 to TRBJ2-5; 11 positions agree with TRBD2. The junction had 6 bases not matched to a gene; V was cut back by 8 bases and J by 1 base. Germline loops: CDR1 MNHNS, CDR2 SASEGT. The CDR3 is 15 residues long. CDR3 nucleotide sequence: TGTGCCAGCCCCCCGGGACTAGCGGTCCAAGAGACCCAGTACTTC. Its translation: CASPPGLAVQETQYF.

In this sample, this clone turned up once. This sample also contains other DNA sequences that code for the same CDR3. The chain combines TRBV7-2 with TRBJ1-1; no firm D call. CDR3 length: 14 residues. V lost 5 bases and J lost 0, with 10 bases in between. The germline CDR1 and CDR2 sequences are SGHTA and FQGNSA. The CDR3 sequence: CASSLRGMNTEAFF. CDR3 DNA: TGTGCCAGCAGCCTCCGAGGGATGAACACTGAAGCTTTCTTT.

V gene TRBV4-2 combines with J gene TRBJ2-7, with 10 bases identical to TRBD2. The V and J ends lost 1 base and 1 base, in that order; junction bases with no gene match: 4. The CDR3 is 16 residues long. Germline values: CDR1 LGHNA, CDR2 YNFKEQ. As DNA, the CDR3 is TGTGCCAGCAGCCAAGCTCTAGCGGGAGAGTCCTACGAGCAGTACTTC. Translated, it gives CASSQALAGESYEQYF.

The CDR3 coding sequence is TGCAGTGCCTCGCTAGCGGAGACGCAGTATTTT. It is translated as CSASLAETQYF. The chain recombines TRBV20-1 with TRBJ2-3, with 7 bases fitting TRBD2. Per germline, CDR1 DFQATT and CDR2 SNEGSKA (reference sequence). V dropped 6 bases and J dropped 9; count of bases not matched to a gene: 6. The CDR3 extends over 11 amino acids.

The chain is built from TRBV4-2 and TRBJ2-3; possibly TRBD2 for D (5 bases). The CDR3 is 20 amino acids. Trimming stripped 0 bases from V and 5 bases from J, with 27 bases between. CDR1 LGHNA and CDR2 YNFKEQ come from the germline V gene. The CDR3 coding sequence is TGTGCCAGCAGCCAAGAAATTTATGGTCGTTCTAGCTTTTCTATAGATACGCAGTATTTT. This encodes CASSQEIYGRSSFSIDTQYF.

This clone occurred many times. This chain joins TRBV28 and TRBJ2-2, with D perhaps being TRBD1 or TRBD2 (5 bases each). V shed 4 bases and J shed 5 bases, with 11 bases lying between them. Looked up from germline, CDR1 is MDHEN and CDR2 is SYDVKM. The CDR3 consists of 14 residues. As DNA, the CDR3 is TGTGCCAGCAGTTCCGGGACGGCTACCGGGGAGCTGTTTTTT. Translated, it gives CASSSGTATGELFF.

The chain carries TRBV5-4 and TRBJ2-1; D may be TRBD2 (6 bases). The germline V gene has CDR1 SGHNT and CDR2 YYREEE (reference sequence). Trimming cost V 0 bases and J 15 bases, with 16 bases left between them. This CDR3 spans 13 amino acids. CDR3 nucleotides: TGTGCCAGCAGCTTGGAAAGGGAGGACCGTACGTTCTTC. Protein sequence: CASSLEREDRTFF.

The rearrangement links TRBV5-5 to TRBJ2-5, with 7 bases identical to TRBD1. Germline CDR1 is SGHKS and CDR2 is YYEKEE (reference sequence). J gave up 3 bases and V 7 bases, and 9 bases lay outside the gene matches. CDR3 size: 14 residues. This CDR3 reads CASAGPGTEETQYF. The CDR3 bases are TGTGCCAGCGCCGGGCCAGGGACAGAAGAGACCCAGTACTTC.

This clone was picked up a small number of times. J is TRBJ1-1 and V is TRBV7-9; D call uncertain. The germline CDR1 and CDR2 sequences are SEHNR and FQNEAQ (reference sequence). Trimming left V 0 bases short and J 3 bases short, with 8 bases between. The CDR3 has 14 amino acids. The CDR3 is CASSLAEGYTEAFF. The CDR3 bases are TGTGCCAGCAGCTTAGCCGAGGGTTACACTGAAGCTTTCTTT.

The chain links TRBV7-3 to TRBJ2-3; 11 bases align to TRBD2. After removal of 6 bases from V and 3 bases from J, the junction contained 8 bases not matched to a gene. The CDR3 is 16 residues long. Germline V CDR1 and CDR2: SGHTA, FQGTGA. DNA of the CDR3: TGTGCCAGCAGGTCCCATAGCGGGAGGGCAACAGATACGCAGTATTTT. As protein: CASRSHSGRATDTQYF.

Written as DNA, the CDR3 is TGTGCCAGCAGCTTAGGTAGCTACCAAGAGACCCAGTACTTC. The encoded protein is CASSLGSYQETQYF. The chain has TRBV7-2 and TRBJ2-5, with D unresolved. Between the trimmed V and J ends, which lost 1 base and 0 bases, there was a span of 6 bases. The V gene's germline CDR1 is SGHTA and CDR2 FQGNSA. The CDR3 is 14 residues long.

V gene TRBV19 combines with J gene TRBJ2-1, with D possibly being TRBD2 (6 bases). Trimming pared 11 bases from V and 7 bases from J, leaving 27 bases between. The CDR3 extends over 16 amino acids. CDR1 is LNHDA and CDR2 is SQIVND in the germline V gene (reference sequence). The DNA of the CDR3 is TGTGCCTCCGGCCCGGTGGCGGGACCCACCAGGAATGAGCAGTTCTTC. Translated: CASGPVAGPTRNEQFF.

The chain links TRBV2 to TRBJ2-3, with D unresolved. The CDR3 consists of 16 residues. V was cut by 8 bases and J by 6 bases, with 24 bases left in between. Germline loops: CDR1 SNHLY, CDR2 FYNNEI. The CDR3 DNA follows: TGTGCCAGCTCCGAGCGTGACTCCAGAGTCGGGGATACGCAGTATTTT. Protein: CASSERDSRVGDTQYF.

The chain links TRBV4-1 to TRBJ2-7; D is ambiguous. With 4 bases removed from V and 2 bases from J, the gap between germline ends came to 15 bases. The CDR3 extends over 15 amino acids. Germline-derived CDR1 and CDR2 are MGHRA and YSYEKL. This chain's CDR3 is CASSPFAGLTYEQYF. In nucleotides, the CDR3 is TGCGCCAGCAGCCCCTTTGCAGGCCTGACCTACGAGCAGTACTTC.